This TCR beta chain emerged from a study of vaccination and CD4 T cells after COVID-19. As concerns this clonotype: Antigen: not known.

Researchers used the Oncomine TCR Beta short-read assay to sequence DNA from cultured CD4+ T cells. TCRdb reprocessed the PCR reads via MiXCR and lists one record per CDR3 protein. The repertoire holds about 5,600 distinct CDR3 sequences, with about 40% as singletons. The CDR3 runs 16 residues. Germline V gives CDR1 SGHTA, CDR2 FQGNSA. J lost 4 bases, V lost 2 bases, and 8 bases had no gene match. Treatment denoted: approximately nine-day PBMC culture with coronavirus spike peptide pools or control peptides (ViraFEST assay). Dates of positive PCR ran from March to December 2020, before US Alpha, Beta and Delta variants.

The sequenced sample consisted of CD4+ T cells from blood, cultured in vitro. The clonotype was recovered from a human donor who had recovered from COVID-19. The chain has TRBV7-2 and TRBJ2-7; 10 positions match TRBD2. CDR3 DNA: TGTGCCAGCAGCTTAATAGCTAGCGGGGGAGGGTACGAGCAGTACTTC. It specifies CASSLIASGGGYEQYF.